What follows are 18 T cell receptor beta chains derived from one specimen sequenced in a study of blood T cell repertoires in COVID-19. Data came from immunoSEQ multiplex PCR; TCRdb stores just in-frame clones and leaves some out. The table lists tens of thousands of clones, approximately 87% of them singletons. What was sequenced was peripheral blood. These receptors all come from a man aged 45 to 65 with active COVID-19.

This chain joins TRBV30 and TRBJ1-2; possible D gene TRBD1, 6 bases. V lost 4 bases and J lost 7, with 16 bases in between. Germline assignment: CDR1 GTSNPN and CDR2 SVGIG (reference sequence). The CDR3 spans 13 residues. CDR3 protein: CAWIRSGEGGYTF. Here the CDR3 DNA reads TGTGCCTGGATTAGGTCAGGGGAAGGTGGCTACACCTTC.

The V gene is TRBV19, the J gene TRBJ2-6; D is undetermined. V was cut by 1 base and J by 0 bases, with 13 bases left in between. In germline, CDR1 is LNHDA, CDR2 SQIVND (reference sequence). The CDR3 is 18 amino acids. This CDR3 is CASSIGRVTYSGANVLTF. CDR3 in DNA: TGTGCCAGTAGTATAGGGAGAGTCACCTACTCTGGGGCCAACGTCCTGACTTTC.

V usage is TRBV19 and J usage is TRBJ1-1, with 7 bases matching TRBD1. Germline V CDR1 and CDR2: LNHDA, SQIVND (reference sequence). The ends lost 0 bases at V and 8 bases at J; junction bases unmatched: 3. The CDR3 runs to 13 residues. The CDR3 loop reads CASSIDRDREAFF. The CDR3 DNA follows: TGTGCCAGTAGTATAGACCGGGACAGAGAAGCTTTCTTT.

The J gene is TRBJ1-1, the V gene TRBV12-3 or TRBV12-4; 9 bases map to TRBD1. The CDR3 is made up of 12 amino acids. The V and J ends lost 6 bases and 7 bases, in that order; junction bases with no gene match: 3. The CDR3, as DNA: TGTGCCAGCAGCCGGGGACAGGGTGAAGCTTTCTTT. Translation gives CASSRGQGEAFF.

This clone came up many times. V usage is TRBV11-3 and J usage is TRBJ1-1; maybe TRBD1 (6 bases). V lost 1 base and J 4 bases, leaving 13 bases between the germline ends. In germline, CDR1 is SGHNT, CDR2 YENEEA. The CDR3 contains 15 residues. Here the CDR3 reads CASSLGGGASTEAFF. As DNA, the CDR3 is TGTGCCAGCAGCTTAGGAGGGGGGGCGAGCACTGAAGCTTTCTTT.

The CDR3 loop reads CASSPRTRDEQYF. CDR3 DNA sequence: TGTGCCAGCAGCCCCCGGACACGGGACGAGCAGTACTTC. The J gene is TRBJ2-7, the V gene TRBV7-2; TRBD1 is a possible D gene (5 bases). V was clipped by 5 bases and J by 5 bases, with 13 bases between them. CDR3 length: 13 amino acids. In germline, CDR1 is SGHTA, CDR2 FQGNSA.

The chain joins TRBV10-2 to TRBJ1-2, with a possible D match to TRBD1 (6 bases). This CDR3 comprises 14 residues. CDR1 is WSHSY and CDR2 is SAAADI in the germline V gene. The V end was cut by 5 bases, the J end by 4 bases, with 14 bases between. The CDR3 loop reads CASSSVTGIYGYTF. The CDR3 DNA is TGCGCCAGCAGTTCCGTCACAGGGATCTATGGCTACACCTTC.

The chain joins TRBV4-3 to TRBJ2-2; TRBD2 matches 7 bases. Germline loops: CDR1 LGHNA, CDR2 YSLEER. The trim removed 3 bases at V and 7 bases at J, leaving 11 bases unmatched. This CDR3 has 16 residues. CDR3 sequence (DNA): TGCGCCAGCAGCCACGAGTTCGGGGGGTTGAACGGGGAGCTGTTTTTT. Encoded protein: CASSHEFGGLNGELFF.

In this sample, this clone turned up once. The germline gene is not matched at one end of the junction; a read error may be the cause. As DNA, the CDR3 is TGTGCCAGCACCCGGACAGGGAGGGGCCCCGGCTTT. Residues: CASTRTGRGPGF. The chain is built from TRBV28 and TRBJ1-1; 8 positions match TRBD1. There are 12 residues in the CDR3. CDR1 is MDHEN, CDR2 SYDVKM, per germline.

V usage is TRBV5-6 and J usage is TRBJ2-2; 10 bases agree with TRBD1. The ends lost 3 bases at V and 5 bases at J; junction bases unmatched: 13. The V gene's germline CDR1 is SGHDT and CDR2 YYEEEE. There are 18 residues in the CDR3. CDR3 amino acids: CASSSLGGQGFLTGELFF. The CDR3 DNA is TGTGCCAGCAGCTCCCTCGGGGGACAGGGGTTCTTAACCGGGGAGCTGTTTTTT.

CDR3 in DNA: TGTGCCAGCAGTGACGGGAACATTCAGTACTTC. This sequence encodes CASSDGNIQYF. This chain connects TRBV12-3 or TRBV12-4 to TRBJ2-4, with D hard to call. V was clipped by 5 bases and J by 7 bases, with 6 bases between them. There are 11 residues in the CDR3.

The chain links TRBV10-2 to TRBJ2-3, with TRBD2 as a possible D gene (5 bases). The V gene lost 6 bases and the J gene lost 0 bases, with 10 bases spanning the gap. The CDR3 spans 14 residues. Germline-derived CDR1 and CDR2 are WSHSY and SAAADI. The CDR3 is CASRGRTSTDTQYF. CDR3 nucleotides: TGCGCCAGCAGGGGCAGGACTAGCACAGATACGCAGTATTTT.

This clone was detected only once. CDR3 DNA: TGTGCCAGCAGCCGGACTAGCGGGAAATCCTACGAGCAGTACTTC. This sequence encodes CASSRTSGKSYEQYF. The chain is built from TRBV9 and TRBJ2-7; 12 bases agree with TRBD2. Trimming removed 4 bases from V and 1 base from J; junction bases left unmatched: 3. This CDR3 spans 15 amino acids. Germline V gene data show CDR1 as SGDLS and CDR2 as YYNGEE.

The chain links TRBV5-5 to TRBJ2-7, with TRBD2 identical over 13 bases. This CDR3 has 16 residues. Germline CDR1 and CDR2: SGHKS and YYEKEE (reference sequence). Germline trimming cut 3 bases from V and 7 bases from J; bases unmatched to any gene: 10. CDR3: CASSWGLAGNLGEQYF. DNA for the CDR3: TGTGCCAGCAGCTGGGGACTAGCGGGGAATCTGGGGGAGCAGTACTTC.

The chain recombines TRBV24-1 with TRBJ2-3; D ambiguous. V lost 6 bases and J 5 bases, leaving 5 bases between the germline ends. The CDR3 runs 11 residues. The V gene's germline CDR1 is KGHDR and CDR2 SFDVKD. The CDR3 region has the DNA TGTGCCACCAGTTTAGAAGATACGCAGTATTTT. It codes for CATSLEDTQYF.

This rearrangement joins TRBV28 to TRBJ2-4; D call uncertain. Germline CDR1 reads MDHEN; CDR2 reads SYDVKM. The V and J ends lost 2 bases and 4 bases respectively, with 3 bases between them. The CDR3 runs 12 residues. The CDR3 region has the DNA TGTGCCAGCAGTTTACAGAAAAACATTCAGTACTTC. Translating gives CASSLQKNIQYF.

The chain employs TRBV15 and TRBJ2-7; maybe TRBD1 (6 bases). Germline values: CDR1 LNHNV, CDR2 YYDKDF (reference sequence). Trimming cost V 8 bases and J 2 bases, with 13 bases left between them. The length of the CDR3 is 13 residues. The CDR3 sequence is CATQPRDTYEQYF. CDR3 bases: TGTGCCACCCAACCCAGGGACACCTACGAGCAGTACTTC.

Comment on this clone: The junction differs from germline at one of its ends, possibly a read error. The rearrangement links TRBV7-7 to TRBJ1-1; D call uncertain. Germline loops: CDR1 SSHAT, CDR2 FNYEAQ (reference sequence). The CDR3 covers 13 residues. CDR3 region: CASSLSMNTEAFF. The CDR3 region has the DNA TGTGCTAGCAGCTTATCCATGAACACTGAAGCTTTCTTT.